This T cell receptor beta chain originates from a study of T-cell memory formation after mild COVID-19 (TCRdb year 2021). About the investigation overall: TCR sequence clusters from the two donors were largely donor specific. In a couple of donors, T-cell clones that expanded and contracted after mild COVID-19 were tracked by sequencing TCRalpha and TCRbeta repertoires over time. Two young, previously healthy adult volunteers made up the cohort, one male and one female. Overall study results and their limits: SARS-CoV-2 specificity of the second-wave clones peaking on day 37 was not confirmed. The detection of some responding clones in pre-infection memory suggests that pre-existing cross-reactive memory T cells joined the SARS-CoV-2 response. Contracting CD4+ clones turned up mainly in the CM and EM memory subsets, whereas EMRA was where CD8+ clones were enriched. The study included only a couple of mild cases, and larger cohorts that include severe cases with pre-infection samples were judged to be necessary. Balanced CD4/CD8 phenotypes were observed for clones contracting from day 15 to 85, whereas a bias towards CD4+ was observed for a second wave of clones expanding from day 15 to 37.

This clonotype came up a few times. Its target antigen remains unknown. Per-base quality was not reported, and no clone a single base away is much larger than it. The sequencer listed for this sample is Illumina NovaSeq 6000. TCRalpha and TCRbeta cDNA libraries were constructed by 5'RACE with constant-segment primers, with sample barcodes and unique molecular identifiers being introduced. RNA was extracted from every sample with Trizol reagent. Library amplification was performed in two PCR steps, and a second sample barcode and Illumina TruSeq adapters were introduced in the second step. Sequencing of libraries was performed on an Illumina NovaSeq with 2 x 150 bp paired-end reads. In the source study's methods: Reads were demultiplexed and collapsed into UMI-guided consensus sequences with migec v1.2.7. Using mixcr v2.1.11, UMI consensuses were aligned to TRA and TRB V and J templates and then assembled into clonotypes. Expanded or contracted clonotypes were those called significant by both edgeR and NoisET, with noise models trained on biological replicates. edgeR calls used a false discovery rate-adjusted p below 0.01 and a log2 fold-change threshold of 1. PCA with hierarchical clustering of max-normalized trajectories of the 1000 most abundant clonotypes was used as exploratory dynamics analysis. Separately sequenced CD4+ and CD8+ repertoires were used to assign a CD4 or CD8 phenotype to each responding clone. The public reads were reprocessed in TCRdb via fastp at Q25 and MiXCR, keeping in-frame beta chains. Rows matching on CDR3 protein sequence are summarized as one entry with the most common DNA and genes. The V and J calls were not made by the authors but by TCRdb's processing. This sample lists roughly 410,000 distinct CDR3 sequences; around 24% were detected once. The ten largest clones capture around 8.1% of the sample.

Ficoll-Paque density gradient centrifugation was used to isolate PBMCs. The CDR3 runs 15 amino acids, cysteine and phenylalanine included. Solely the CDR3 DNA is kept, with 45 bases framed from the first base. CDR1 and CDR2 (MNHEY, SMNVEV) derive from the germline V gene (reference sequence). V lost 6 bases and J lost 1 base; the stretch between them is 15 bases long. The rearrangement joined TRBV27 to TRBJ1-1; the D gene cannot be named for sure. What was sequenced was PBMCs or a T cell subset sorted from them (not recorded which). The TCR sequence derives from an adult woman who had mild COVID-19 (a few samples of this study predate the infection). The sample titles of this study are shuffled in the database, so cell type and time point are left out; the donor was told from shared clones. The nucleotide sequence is TGTGCCAGCAGGCCATCCCTGGGAGCGAACACTGAAGCTTTCTTT. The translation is CASRPSLGANTEAFF.